These 22 T cell receptor beta chains were sequenced from one sample in a study of blood T cells in healthy people across ages (dated by TCRdb to the mid-2010s). Libraries were made using 5' RACE. Sequencing used an Illumina HiSeq 2500. A second PCR of about 7 to 12 cycles was performed with a sample-barcoded 5' primer and a J-beta primer mix. TCRdb reran the public reads through fastp at Q25 and MiXCR, keeping productive beta chains. Every distinct CDR3 protein forms one entry, paired with its most common genes and DNA. The sample table records around 1,500,000 distinct CDR3 sequences; roughly 45% of these occur just once. Of the sample, roughly 7.9% is held by the ten largest clones. Sequencing was carried out using blood. The receptors come from a woman between 18 and 29 years old in good health.

The chain employs TRBV3-1 and TRBJ2-2, with 7 positions matching TRBD2. The germline V gene encodes CDR1 LGHDT and CDR2 YNNKEL (reference sequence). J lost 5 bases, V lost 0 bases, and 6 bases had no gene match. CDR3 length: 16 amino acids. This CDR3 is CASSQDTPSGTGELFF. CDR3 nucleotide sequence: TGTGCCAGCAGCCAAGATACGCCTAGCGGTACCGGGGAGCTGTTTTTT.

This clonotype was seen only once. One end of the junction does not line up with germline, which may come from a read error. V gene TRBV7-2 combines with J gene TRBJ2-3; D uncertain. This CDR3 region has 13 residues. In germline, CDR1 is SGHTA, CDR2 FQGNSA. The CDR3 reads CASSAVVPDAQYF. The CDR3 DNA is TGTGCCAGCAGCGCGGTCGTCCCAGATGCGCAGTATTTT.

The chain has TRBV3-1 and TRBJ1-1; TRBD1 is a possible D gene (6 bases). The V end was cut by 6 bases, the J end by 4 bases, with 15 bases between. Germline CDR1 LGHDT, CDR2 YNNKEL (reference sequence). This CDR3 is built from 14 residues. The CDR3: CASSRDTGITEAFF. CDR3 in DNA: TGTGCCAGCAGTCGGGACACAGGGATCACTGAAGCTTTCTTT.

Notes on this clonotype: The junction shows a germline mismatch at one end, possibly a read error. The chain carries TRBV29-1 and TRBJ2-5, with D possibly matching TRBD2 (5 bases). Germline V gene lookup returns CDR1 SQVTM and CDR2 ANQGSEA. The CDR3 has 11 amino acids. For the CDR3, the DNA is TGCAGCTTTGACCTGAGCGGGACCCAGTACTTC. Protein product: CSFDLSGTQYF.

The CDR3 DNA is TGCAGCGTCGGGCCGGAATCCCCTAACTATGGCTACACCTTC. Translating it yields CSVGPESPNYGYTF. The chain employs TRBV29-1 and TRBJ1-2; D is uncertain. Deletions cut 6 bases from V and 0 bases from J, with 14 bases between. Germline V CDR1 and CDR2: SQVTM, ANQGSEA. The CDR3 totals 14 residues.

This chain joins TRBV7-2 and TRBJ2-2, with D uncertain. V was cut by 3 bases and J by 9 bases, with 8 bases left in between. Germline V lookup: CDR1 SGHTA, CDR2 FQGNSA. The CDR3 spans 12 residues. CDR3 sequence reads: CASSFASRELFF. In DNA, the CDR3 is TGTGCCAGCAGCTTCGCCTCGCGGGAGCTGTTTTTT. The variable domain in full, with the rest retrieved from reference TRBV7-2 and TRBJ2-2, is GAGVSQSPSNKVTEKGKDVELRCDPISGHTALYWYRQSLGQGLEFLIYFQGNSAPDKSGLPSDRFSAERTGGSVSTLTIQRTQQEDSAVYLCASSFASRELFFGEGSRLTVL.

The V and J genes are TRBV27 and TRBJ2-7; D perhaps matches TRBD1 (6 bases). The V gene's germline CDR1 is MNHEY and CDR2 SMNVEV (reference sequence). The length of the CDR3 is 14 residues. Trimming cost V 5 bases and J 4 bases, with 15 bases left between them. The CDR3 is CASSPRQAIYEQYF. DNA of the CDR3: TGTGCCAGCAGTCCGAGACAGGCCATTTACGAGCAGTACTTC.

V and J are TRBV12-3 or TRBV12-4 and TRBJ1-6; D gene unclear. CDR3 length: 14 residues. The V end lost 3 bases, the J end lost 7 bases, and 10 bases lay between the germline ends. The DNA of the CDR3 is TGTGCCAGCAGTTTGAACAGTGGCAATTCACCCCTCCACTTT. It encodes CASSLNSGNSPLHF.

This clonotype was seen a handful of times. The chain recombines TRBV20-1 with TRBJ2-3; TRBD2 aligns across 8 bases. This CDR3 has 17 amino acids. Losses at the gene ends were 0 bases for V and 2 bases for J; bases not matched to a gene: 10. Germline V gives CDR1 DFQATT, CDR2 SNEGSKA (reference sequence). This chain's CDR3 is CSARDPLSGGNTDTQYF. In DNA, the CDR3 is TGCAGTGCTAGAGACCCTTTAAGCGGGGGTAACACAGATACGCAGTATTTT.

The V call is TRBV20-1, the J call TRBJ2-1, with TRBD2 matching over 7 bases. The CDR3 has 15 amino acids. Trimming took 2 bases from V and 2 from J; bases not matched to a gene: 6. Germline lookup yields CDR1 DFQATT and CDR2 SNEGSKA (reference sequence). The CDR3 sequence: CSARMGGSPYNEQFF. The DNA of the CDR3 is TGCAGTGCTAGAATGGGCGGGAGCCCCTACAATGAGCAGTTCTTC.

The chain combines TRBV20-1 with TRBJ1-5; a weak D match, TRBD1 (6 bases). Germline assignment: CDR1 DFQATT and CDR2 SNEGSKA (reference sequence). This CDR3 is built from 14 residues. V shed 2 bases and J shed 2 bases, with 10 bases lying between them. CDR3 residues: CSARMGGGNQPQHF. The CDR3 bases are TGCAGTGCTAGAATGGGGGGCGGCAATCAGCCCCAGCATTTT.

This rearrangement joins TRBV6-5 to TRBJ2-7, with a possible D match to TRBD1 (5 bases). CDR3 length: 11 amino acids. The V gene lost 11 bases and the J gene lost 3 bases, with 11 bases spanning the gap. Germline assignment: CDR1 MNHEY and CDR2 SVGAGI. The CDR3 sequence is CAAYDSYEQYF. As DNA, the CDR3 is TGTGCCGCCTACGACAGCTACGAGCAGTACTTC.

The chain links TRBV9 to TRBJ2-1; 9 bases match TRBD2. V shed 0 bases, J shed 5 bases, and the junction held 3 bases outside the gene matches. Per the germline V gene, CDR1 is SGDLS and CDR2 is YYNGEE. The CDR3 extends over 15 amino acids. The CDR3 loop is CASSVASGANNEQFF. The CDR3 bases are TGTGCCAGCAGCGTAGCTAGCGGGGCTAACAATGAGCAGTTCTTC.

This clonotype appeared a few times. The chain joins TRBV12-3 or TRBV12-4 to TRBJ2-2; no definite D call. V gave up 6 bases and J gave up 7 bases, with 6 bases separating them. CDR3 size: 11 residues. This CDR3 reads CASRLLGELFF. Here the CDR3 DNA reads TGTGCCAGCAGGTTACTCGGGGAGCTGTTTTTT.

This clonotype appeared a single time. The chain is built from TRBV12-3 or TRBV12-4 and TRBJ2-4, with a possible D match to TRBD2 (6 bases). The CDR3 runs to 11 residues. The V and J ends lost 10 bases and 15 bases respectively, with 19 bases between them. CDR3 region: CATGGEGPVYF. The CDR3 DNA is TGTGCCACCGGGGGAGAGGGACCCGTGTACTTC.

The sample holds many counts of this clonotype. The V gene is TRBV4-2, the J gene TRBJ1-2, with D uncertain. The CDR3 runs to 14 residues. V lost 0 bases and J lost 4, with 9 bases in between. CDR1 and CDR2 (germline): LGHNA, YNFKEQ. The CDR3, as DNA: TGTGCCAGCAGCCAAGATTTACTCTCCTATGGCTACACCTTC. Protein product: CASSQDLLSYGYTF.

This clonotype showed up many times. V gene TRBV9 combines with J gene TRBJ2-3, with 12 positions matching TRBD2. Trimming cost V 4 bases and J 0 bases; bases outside gene matches: 12. Per germline, CDR1 SGDLS and CDR2 YYNGEE. The CDR3 spans 19 residues. The CDR3 sequence is CASSPLTSGGPRSTDTQYF. CDR3 DNA sequence: TGTGCCAGCAGCCCGCTGACTAGCGGGGGCCCCCGTAGCACAGATACGCAGTATTTT.

This clonotype was seen only a few times. The rearrangement joins TRBV28 to TRBJ1-2; D unresolved. Trimming cost V 6 bases and J 5 bases, with 13 bases left between them. The CDR3 is made up of 13 amino acids. In germline, CDR1 is MDHEN, CDR2 SYDVKM. The CDR3 coding sequence is TGTGCCAGCAGACGATCCAGCGTATATGGCTACACCTTC. Residues: CASRRSSVYGYTF.

The chain couples TRBV28 to TRBJ1-2; TRBD1 matches 9 bases. This CDR3 is built from 14 residues. Trimming took 6 bases from V and 10 from J; bases not matched to a gene: 12. Germline V gene data show CDR1 as MDHEN and CDR2 as SYDVKM. CDR3 residues: CASRQIGTGSVYTF. CDR3 nucleotide sequence: TGTGCCAGCAGGCAAATCGGGACAGGGAGTGTCTACACCTTC.

The chain employs TRBV5-1 and TRBJ1-2; no firm D call. The CDR3 is 14 residues long. Trimming took off 0 bases at V and 6 bases at J, with 12 bases between the two ends. The germline V gene has CDR1 SGHRS and CDR2 YFSETQ. The CDR3 loop reads CASSLGRSGDGYTF. The CDR3 coding sequence is TGCGCCAGCAGCTTGGGCAGAAGTGGGGATGGCTACACCTTC.

J is TRBJ2-5 and V is TRBV3-1; 10 bases are shared with TRBD2. The CDR3 contains 14 residues. V gave up 2 bases and J gave up 5 bases; unmatched junction bases: 2. Germline V gene lookup returns CDR1 LGHDT and CDR2 YNNKEL (reference sequence). The CDR3 reads CASSQLAGEETQYF. The CDR3 region has the DNA TGTGCCAGCAGCCAACTAGCGGGAGAGGAGACCCAGTACTTC.

This chain joins TRBV9 and TRBJ2-3; D gene ambiguous. With 1 base removed from V and 2 bases from J, the gap between germline ends came to 11 bases. Germline assignment: CDR1 SGDLS and CDR2 YYNGEE. The CDR3 has 15 amino acids. DNA for the CDR3: TGTGCCAGCAGCGTATTCGACCGGCACACAGATACGCAGTATTTT. Residues: CASSVFDRHTDTQYF.